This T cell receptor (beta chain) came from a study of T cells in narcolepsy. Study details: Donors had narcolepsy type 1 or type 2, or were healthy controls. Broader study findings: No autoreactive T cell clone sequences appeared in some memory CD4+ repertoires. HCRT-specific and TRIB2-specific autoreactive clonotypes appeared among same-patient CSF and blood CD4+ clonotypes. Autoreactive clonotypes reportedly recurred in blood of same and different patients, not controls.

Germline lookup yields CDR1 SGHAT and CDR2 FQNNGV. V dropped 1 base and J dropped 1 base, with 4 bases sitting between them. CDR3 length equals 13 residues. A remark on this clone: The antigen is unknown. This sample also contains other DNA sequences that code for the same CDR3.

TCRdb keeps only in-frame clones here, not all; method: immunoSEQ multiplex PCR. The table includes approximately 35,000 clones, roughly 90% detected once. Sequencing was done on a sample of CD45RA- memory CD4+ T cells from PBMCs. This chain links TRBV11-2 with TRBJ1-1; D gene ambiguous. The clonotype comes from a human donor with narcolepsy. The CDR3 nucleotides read TGTGCCAGCAGCTTAGTGCAGAACACTGAAGCTTTCTTT. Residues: CASSLVQNTEAFF.